Following are 24 T cell receptor beta chains from one sample sequenced in a study of T cell responses to AZD1222 COVID-19 vaccine. Method: immunoSEQ multiplex PCR; TCRdb's copy keeps in-frame clones and lacks some. The sample holds around 83,000 clones; about 83% are singletons and the top ten take 8.7%. Sequenced here: peripheral blood, sampled on day 0 of AZD1222 vaccination. These TCRs come from an adult in good health.

Concerning this clone itself: The same CDR3 can be traced to other DNA sequences in this sample. The V and J genes are TRBV9 and TRBJ1-5; 8 bases are shared with TRBD1. CDR1 SGDLS and CDR2 YYNGEE come from the germline V gene. The CDR3 runs to 15 residues. With 2 bases clipped from V and 0 bases from J, the junction kept 1 base outside the gene matches. The CDR3 protein is CASSVTGDSNQPQHF. The CDR3 bases are TGTGCCAGCAGCGTGACAGGGGATAGCAATCAGCCCCAGCATTTT.

The rearrangement links TRBV18 to TRBJ1-3; 7 nucleotides agree with TRBD1. CDR3 length: 14 residues. Per the germline V gene, CDR1 is KGHSH and CDR2 is LQKENI. With 4 bases clipped from V and 4 bases from J, the junction kept 4 bases outside the gene matches. The CDR3 region is CASSLGQDGNTIYF. The CDR3 region has the DNA TGTGCCAGCTCACTTGGACAGGACGGAAACACCATATATTTT.

The chain links TRBV29-1 to TRBJ2-2; D remains unclear. Trimming left V 4 bases short and J 5 bases short, with 5 bases between. The V gene's germline CDR1 is SQVTM and CDR2 ANQGSEA. This CDR3 has 11 amino acids. The CDR3 DNA reads as TGCAGCGTTGGCACGACCGGGGAGCTGTTTTTT. Amino acids: CSVGTTGELFF.

This chain uses TRBV13 with TRBJ1-2; 9 bases are a match to TRBD1. Trimming removed 4 bases from V and 7 bases from J; junction bases left unmatched: 4. Germline CDR1 PRHDT, CDR2 FYEKMQ (reference sequence). The CDR3 covers 13 residues. CDR3 region: CASSSQGAAGYTF. The CDR3, as DNA: TGTGCCAGCAGCTCACAGGGGGCGGCTGGCTACACCTTC. Combining the CDR3 with reference TRBV13 and TRBJ1-2 gives the whole variable domain AAGVIQSPRHLIKEKRETATLKCYPIPRHDTVYWYQQGPGQDPQFLISFYEKMQSDKGSIPDRFSAQQFSDYHSELNMSSLELGDSALYFCASSSQGAAGYTFGSGTRLTVV.

This sequence joins TRBV29-1 and TRBJ2-7, with D perhaps TRBD1 or TRBD2 (5 bases each). CDR3 length: 12 amino acids. V gave up 8 bases and J gave up 3 bases, with 14 bases separating them. Germline V lookup: CDR1 SQVTM, CDR2 ANQGSEA. The DNA for the CDR3 is TGCAGCATTTTGGGACCGATCTACGAGCAGTACTTC. It encodes CSILGPIYEQYF.

V is TRBV29-1 and J is TRBJ2-5; 8 bases fit TRBD1. V dropped 2 bases and J dropped 4; count of bases not matched to a gene: 0. CDR3 length: 12 residues. Germline V lookup: CDR1 SQVTM, CDR2 ANQGSEA. The chain's CDR3 is CSVEQGAETQYF. In DNA form, the CDR3 reads TGCAGCGTTGAACAGGGGGCAGAGACCCAGTACTTC.

CDR3 sequence: CASRGFINTEAFF. The CDR3 nucleotides read TGTGCCAGCAGAGGTTTTATTAACACTGAAGCTTTCTTT. This chain connects TRBV28 to TRBJ1-1, with D unresolved. This CDR3 has 13 residues. Germline CDR1 MDHEN, CDR2 SYDVKM. With 6 bases removed from V and 2 bases from J, the gap between germline ends came to 10 bases.

The chain employs TRBV4-1 and TRBJ1-5; 7 bases align to TRBD1. Germline CDR1 reads MGHRA; CDR2 reads YSYEKL. The V and J ends lost 0 bases and 3 bases, in that order; junction bases with no gene match: 5. The CDR3 contains 16 residues. In DNA form, the CDR3 reads TGCGCCAGCAGCCAAGACGACAGGGCAATCAATCAGCCCCAGCATTTT. This gives the protein CASSQDDRAINQPQHF.

This chain links TRBV19 with TRBJ1-1; D gene uncertain. V was pared by 7 bases and J by 2 bases, with 20 bases between. From germline, CDR1 is LNHDA and CDR2 SQIVND (reference sequence). CDR3 length: 16 amino acids. The CDR3 spells CASIAYFSGPNTEAFF. CDR3 DNA sequence: TGTGCCAGTATCGCCTATTTTAGCGGACCCAACACTGAAGCTTTCTTT.

The rearrangement links TRBV12-5 to TRBJ2-2; the match to TRBD1 covers 9 bases. Germline CDR1 LGHNT, CDR2 FRNRAP. V gave up 2 bases and J gave up 5 bases; unmatched junction bases: 9. CDR3 length: 17 amino acids. CDR3 sequence: CASGLPPGQGGTGELFF. The CDR3 coding sequence is TGTGCTAGTGGTTTGCCTCCGGGACAGGGTGGAACCGGGGAGCTGTTTTTT.

The chain employs TRBV2 and TRBJ2-7; the D is unclear. Germline CDR1 reads SNHLY; CDR2 reads FYNNEI. The CDR3 totals 17 residues. V was shortened by 4 bases and J by 3 bases, with 22 bases between the two germline ends. Written as DNA, the CDR3 is TGTGCCAGCAGTGTAAAACCTCAAGGAAAAATTAACTACGAGCAGTACTTC. It translates to CASSVKPQGKINYEQYF. The variable domain in full, completed from reference TRBV2 and TRBJ2-7, reads EPEVTQTPSHQVTQMGQEVILRCVPISNHLYFYWYRQILGQKVEFLVSFYNNEISEKSEIFDDQFSVERPDGSNFTLKIRSTKLEDSAMYFCASSVKPQGKINYEQYFGPGTRLTVT.

J is TRBJ1-2 and V is TRBV2; D call uncertain. V was pared by 2 bases and J by 4 bases, with 5 bases between. This CDR3 spans 12 amino acids. Germline loops: CDR1 SNHLY, CDR2 FYNNEI. CDR3 in amino acids: CASSEFVYGYTF. CDR3 nucleotides: TGTGCCAGCAGTGAATTCGTCTATGGCTACACCTTC.

The chain carries TRBV6-5 and TRBJ2-7; 9 nucleotides agree with TRBD1. The J segment lost 1 base and the V segment lost 5 bases, leaving 3 bases of the junction unmatched. Germline V lookup: CDR1 MNHEY, CDR2 SVGAGI. The CDR3 has 14 amino acids. CDR3 DNA sequence: TGTGCCAGCAGTAGGGACAGGGTTTCCTACGAGCAGTACTTC. Translated: CASSRDRVSYEQYF.

The gene calls are TRBV4-2 and TRBJ1-2; 7 bases match TRBD1. This CDR3 is built from 16 residues. Germline values: CDR1 LGHNA, CDR2 YNFKEQ. Germline trimming cut 3 bases from V and 1 base from J; bases unmatched to any gene: 8. The CDR3 DNA reads TGTGCCAGCAGCCACTCAGGGACAGCCAGTAACTATGGCTACACCTTC. Amino acids: CASSHSGTASNYGYTF.

The chain uses TRBV4-3 and TRBJ1-5; unclear D gene. The CDR3 covers 15 residues. V lost 3 bases to trimming and J lost 4 bases, with 13 bases between them. Germline assignment: CDR1 LGHNA and CDR2 YSLEER. The chain's CDR3 is CASSQNRALNQPQHF. The CDR3 region has the DNA TGCGCCAGCAGCCAGAACCGGGCGCTGAATCAGCCCCAGCATTTT.

The chain is built from TRBV27 and TRBJ1-5; possibly TRBD1 for D (6 bases). The CDR3 length is 15 residues. Germline lookup yields CDR1 MNHEY and CDR2 SMNVEV (reference sequence). The V and J ends lost 6 bases and 3 bases respectively, with 15 bases between them. This chain's CDR3 is CASRRTDRNNQPQHF. In nucleotides, the CDR3 is TGTGCCAGCAGGCGGACGGACAGAAACAATCAGCCCCAGCATTTT.

As DNA, the CDR3 is TGTGCCAGCAGCTTAACTTGGGGTGAGACCCAGTACTTC. Protein sequence: CASSLTWGETQYF. The chain carries TRBV7-3 and TRBJ2-5; D remains ambiguous. CDR3 size: 13 residues. The germline gives CDR1 SGHTA, CDR2 FQGTGA. Trimming removed 0 bases at V and 5 bases at J, with 7 bases between.

The V and J genes are TRBV12-3 or TRBV12-4 and TRBJ1-6; D may be TRBD1 (5 bases). V dropped 6 bases and J dropped 9 bases, with 9 bases sitting between them. There are 12 residues in the CDR3. CDR3 coding DNA: TGTGCCAGCAGCGGGGGGATTTCACCCCTCCACTTT. It encodes CASSGGISPLHF.

The chain employs TRBV4-1 and TRBJ2-7, with TRBD2 identical over 11 bases. Trimming removed 4 bases from V and 1 base from J; junction bases left unmatched: 6. CDR3 length equals 16 residues. Per germline, CDR1 MGHRA and CDR2 YSYEKL. The CDR3 loop is CASSRQTSGASYEQYF. The CDR3 DNA follows: TGCGCCAGCAGCCGTCAGACTAGCGGGGCTTCCTACGAGCAGTACTTC.

The chain carries TRBV5-6 and TRBJ2-5; 10 nucleotides match TRBD1. Germline trimming cut 4 bases from V and 2 bases from J; bases unmatched to any gene: 8. Germline V CDR1 and CDR2: SGHDT, YYEEEE. CDR3 length: 16 amino acids. The CDR3 loop reads CASSETGTGVQETQYF. For the CDR3, the DNA is TGTGCCAGCAGCGAAACCGGGACAGGGGTACAAGAGACCCAGTACTTC. The variable domain in full, completed from reference TRBV5-6 and TRBJ2-5, reads DAGVTQSPTHLIKTRGQQVTLRCSPKSGHDTVSWYQQALGQGPQFIFQYYEEEERQRGNFPDRFSGHQFPNYSSELNVNALLLGDSALYLCASSETGTGVQETQYFGPGTRLLVL.

The rearrangement links TRBV6-2 or TRBV6-3 to TRBJ2-5, with TRBD1 as a possible D gene (5 bases). V lost 6 bases and J lost 5, with 13 bases in between. This CDR3 has 13 residues. Germline CDR1 and CDR2: MNHEY and SVGEGT. This chain's CDR3 is CASSQGSRETQYF. CDR3 DNA sequence: TGTGCCAGCAGCCAGGGATCGAGGGAGACCCAGTACTTC.

The chain's CDR3 is CASSLGQMNTEAFF. DNA of the CDR3: TGTGCCAGCAGCCTGGGACAGATGAACACTGAAGCTTTCTTT. The chain uses TRBV9 and TRBJ1-1; TRBD1 aligns across 7 bases. Germline CDR1 and CDR2: SGDLS and YYNGEE. This CDR3 has 14 amino acids. The junction had 3 bases not matched to a gene; V was cut back by 4 bases and J by 0 bases.

The chain combines TRBV5-1 with TRBJ2-1; 10 bases align to TRBD2. The V gene end was trimmed by 1 base and the J gene end by 1 base; junction bases not matched to a gene: 2. Germline CDR1 SGHRS, CDR2 YFSETQ. This CDR3 has 16 residues. The DNA of the CDR3 is TGCGCCAGCAGCTTGACGACTAGCGGGTCCTACAATGAGCAGTTCTTC. As protein: CASSLTTSGSYNEQFF.

The chain links TRBV5-1 to TRBJ1-1; 8 bases map to TRBD1. V gave up 0 bases and J gave up 14 bases; unmatched junction bases: 6. Germline CDR1 SGHRS, CDR2 YFSETQ. The CDR3 sequence is 12 residues long. The CDR3 DNA follows: TGCGCCAGCAGCTTGGGAAAGGGACAGGAGTTCTTT. Protein sequence: CASSLGKGQEFF.